The entry below describes one T cell receptor beta chain. Germline CDR1 SGHRS, CDR2 YFSETQ. V was shortened by 5 bases and J by 4 bases, with 19 bases between the two germline ends. CDR3 length: 15 amino acids. In the original processing: The authors estimated nucleated cell counts from reference gene primer amplification. Only in-frame clones appear in the TCRdb table, and some are missing; sequencing was by immunoSEQ multiplex PCR. The V and J calls and the clone size are those of that table, but D and trimming were determined from the DNA. This sample carries about 63,000 clones, about 88% of them seen once, and the ten largest clones take more than 10%. This entry comes from a study of blood T cell repertoires in COVID-19. Looking at the study overall: The United States, Italy and Spain supplied acute and convalescent COVID-19 samples. In each case, the material was cDNA or gDNA derived from T cells, B-cell-depleted T cells, or PBMCs.

The TCR originated in a human donor in a cohort sampled during active COVID-19. Sequencing was carried out using peripheral blood. The chain uses TRBV5-1 and TRBJ2-7, with a tentative D call TRBD1 (6 bases). This chain's CDR3 is CASRPAGAPGYEQYF. DNA of the CDR3: TGCGCCAGCAGGCCTGCAGGGGCGCCGGGGTACGAGCAGTACTTC.